Following are 5 T cell receptor beta chains from one sample sequenced in a study of OX40 agonist ivuxolimab in advanced cancers. The repertoire was sequenced with immunoSEQ multiplex PCR; TCRdb's copy has only in-frame clones and lacks some. The data hold roughly 150,000 clones, with approximately 94% observed a single time. The material sequenced was CD4+ or CD8+ T cells sorted from blood, taken in a trial of the OX40 agonist ivuxolimab. Source of these receptors: an adult with an advanced solid tumor such as melanoma, head and neck, liver or kidney cancer.

The chain couples TRBV18 to TRBJ2-1, with TRBD1 matching over 8 bases. The J segment lost 5 bases and the V segment lost 3 bases, leaving 0 bases of the junction unmatched. CDR1 KGHSH and CDR2 LQKENI come from the germline V gene. CDR3 length equals 13 residues. CDR3 in amino acids: CASSPGQDNEQFF. In DNA, the CDR3 is TGTGCCAGCTCACCGGGACAGGACAATGAGCAGTTCTTC.

V is TRBV5-4 and J is TRBJ1-1; 7 bases line up with TRBD1. The CDR3 is 15 amino acids. Looked up from germline, CDR1 is SGHNT and CDR2 is YYREEE (reference sequence). The V segment lost 3 bases and the J segment 1 base; nucleotides outside the gene matches: 6. CDR3 nucleotides: TGTGCCAGCAGCTACGACAGGGTAGGGAACACTGAAGCTTTCTTT. This encodes CASSYDRVGNTEAFF.

V gene TRBV7-2 combines with J gene TRBJ2-7, with TRBD2 identical over 8 bases. Germline loops: CDR1 SGHTA, CDR2 FQGNSA. V lost 5 bases to trimming and J lost 4 bases; unmatched junction nucleotides: 13. CDR3 length equals 16 residues. CDR3 residues: CASSVRGGGGAYEQYF. CDR3 in DNA: TGTGCCAGCAGCGTCCGGGGGGGCGGAGGGGCTTACGAGCAGTACTTC.

The V gene is TRBV19, the J gene TRBJ1-5; D gene ambiguous. The CDR3 extends over 12 amino acids. The germline V gene encodes CDR1 LNHDA and CDR2 SQIVND (reference sequence). The germline V and J ends were trimmed by 4 bases and 13 bases, with 14 bases remaining between them. CDR3: CASSTTGPEQHF. The CDR3, as DNA: TGTGCCAGTAGTACCACCGGTCCCGAACAGCATTTT.

The genes are TRBV10-3 and TRBJ1-1; D is undetermined. This CDR3 is built from 14 residues. Germline V CDR1 and CDR2: ENHRY, SYGVKD. Trimming pared 2 bases from V and 2 bases from J, leaving 9 bases between. The CDR3 DNA reads TGTGCCATCAGTGAGGGGCAGCGTAACACTGAAGCTTTCTTT. Translating gives CAISEGQRNTEAFF.